One sample yielded the 22 T cell receptor beta chains listed below, sequenced in a study of OX40 agonist ivuxolimab in advanced cancers. The assay was immunoSEQ multiplex PCR, and TCRdb's table has in-frame clones only and misses some. Of 55,000 to 70,000 clones in the sample, around 85% are singletons; the top ten hold about 4%. The sample in question was CD4+ or CD8+ T cells sorted from blood, obtained in a trial of the OX40 agonist ivuxolimab. The source is an adult with an advanced solid tumor such as melanoma, head and neck, liver or kidney cancer.

The genes are TRBV9 and TRBJ2-2; D ambiguous. V gave up 2 bases and J gave up 2 bases, with 16 bases separating them. Per germline, CDR1 SGDLS and CDR2 YYNGEE. The CDR3 contains 17 residues. The CDR3 coding sequence is TGTGCCAGCAGCGTCCTTGGAGTAGTGTTCAACACCGGGGAGCTGTTTTTT. Its protein product is CASSVLGVVFNTGELFF.

This chain uses TRBV13 with TRBJ2-7; D remains ambiguous. The germline V gene has CDR1 PRHDT and CDR2 FYEKMQ (reference sequence). The V end lost 5 bases, the J end lost 2 bases, and 13 bases lay between the germline ends. There are 14 residues in the CDR3. The CDR3 region has the DNA TGTGCCAGCAGCGTCCTAGGACGGACCTACGAGCAGTACTTC. Translating gives CASSVLGRTYEQYF. Full variable domain (missing parts from reference TRBV13 and TRBJ2-7): AAGVIQSPRHLIKEKRETATLKCYPIPRHDTVYWYQQGPGQDPQFLISFYEKMQSDKGSIPDRFSAQQFSDYHSELNMSSLELGDSALYFCASSVLGRTYEQYFGPGTRLTVT.

The genes are TRBV30 and TRBJ2-3; D perhaps matches TRBD2 (7 bases). Trimming shortened V by 4 bases and J by 5 bases, and 25 bases separated the two germline ends. CDR1 is GTSNPN and CDR2 is SVGIG in the germline V gene (reference sequence). The CDR3 contains 17 residues. The CDR3 loop reads CAWTATIVRGAGDTQYF. The DNA for the CDR3 is TGTGCCTGGACGGCAACCATCGTTCGGGGGGCGGGAGATACGCAGTATTTT.

V gene TRBV7-2 combines with J gene TRBJ2-7; the D gene is possibly TRBD2 (5 bases). The ends were cut back, 5 bases at V and 0 bases at J, with 14 bases in the middle. Germline CDR1 and CDR2: SGHTA and FQGNSA. This CDR3 contains 15 residues. The CDR3 coding sequence is TGTGCCAGCAGCCTTATACTAGGTAACTCCTACGAGCAGTACTTC. Translated: CASSLILGNSYEQYF.

This clone was recorded once. CDR3 nucleotides: TGCAGTCTCAAAAGGACAGAGACCCAGTACTTC. This encodes CSLKRTETQYF. The chain has TRBV20-1 and TRBJ2-5, with D unclear. Germline CDR1 DFQATT, CDR2 SNEGSKA (reference sequence). Trimming removed 8 bases from V and 4 bases from J, with 11 bases in between. The CDR3 has 11 residues.

This clone occurred once. This chain links TRBV9 with TRBJ2-7; D is perhaps TRBD2 (5 bases). The length of the CDR3 is 15 residues. Trimming removed 0 bases at V and 2 bases at J, with 12 bases between. Germline V gene data show CDR1 as SGDLS and CDR2 as YYNGEE. CDR3 DNA sequence: TGTGCCAGCAGCGTAGAAAGCGGCCTCCCCTACGAGCAGTACTTC. Protein sequence: CASSVESGLPYEQYF.

This clone was recorded once. The chain carries TRBV25-1 and TRBJ2-2; 12 bases match TRBD2. Germline V gives CDR1 MGHDK, CDR2 SYGVNS. The CDR3 spans 15 residues. V shed 6 bases, J shed 6 bases, and the junction held 5 bases outside the gene matches. CDR3 loop: CASSLAGGSAGELFF. CDR3 DNA sequence: TGTGCCAGCAGCCTAGCGGGAGGGTCAGCCGGGGAGCTGTTTTTT. The variable domain in full, completed from reference TRBV25-1 and TRBJ2-2, reads EADIYQTPRYLVIGTGKKITLECSQTMGHDKMYWYQQDPGMELHLIHYSYGVNSTEKGDLSSESTVSRIRTEHFPLTLESARPSHTSQYLCASSLAGGSAGELFFGEGSRLTVL.

V usage is TRBV7-8 and J usage is TRBJ1-1; the match to TRBD1 covers 7 bases. CDR1 is SGHVS and CDR2 is FQNEAQ in the germline V gene. V shed 3 bases, J shed 9 bases, and the junction held 4 bases outside the gene matches. The CDR3 has 12 residues. The CDR3 DNA follows: TGTGCCAGCAGCTTGCCAGGGGGTCAAGCTTTCTTT. It specifies CASSLPGGQAFF. Supplemented by reference TRBV7-8 and TRBJ1-1, the full variable domain reads GAGVSQSPRYKVAKRGQDVALRCDPISGHVSLFWYQQALGQGPEFLTYFQNEAQLDKSGLPSDRFFAERPEGSVSTLKIQRTQQEDSAVYLCASSLPGGQAFFGQGTRLTVV.

The J gene is TRBJ1-4, the V gene TRBV7-9; D is ambiguous. Trimming took 1 base from V and 8 from J, leaving 11 bases between them. CDR1 and CDR2 from the germline V gene are SEHNR and FQNEAQ (reference sequence). This CDR3 is built from 14 residues. CDR3 coding DNA: TGTGCCAGCAGCTTAGGCAGGCTCCGGGAAAAACTGTTTTTT. Its translation: CASSLGRLREKLFF.

This sequence joins TRBV11-3 and TRBJ2-4, with D possibly TRBD2 on 5 matching bases. The V end lost 2 bases, the J end lost 8 bases, and 13 bases lay between the germline ends. Germline values: CDR1 SGHNT, CDR2 YENEEA. This CDR3 has 14 residues. As DNA, the CDR3 is TGTGCCAGCAGCTTACAAGAGGGCAGCGACATTCAGTACTTC. This encodes CASSLQEGSDIQYF.

V and J are TRBV12-5 and TRBJ2-3; D remains ambiguous. Germline values: CDR1 LGHNT, CDR2 FRNRAP. The length of the CDR3 is 13 residues. V lost 6 bases, J lost 4 bases, and 11 bases lay in between. The CDR3 DNA sequence: TGTGCTAGTGGAGCCGCGGCGGCAGATACGCAGTATTTT. Amino acid sequence: CASGAAAADTQYF.

This clone was seen a handful of times. The rearrangement links TRBV7-9 to TRBJ2-7; no clear D. Trimming cost V 2 bases and J 0 bases, with 14 bases left between them. This CDR3 is 16 amino acids long. Germline CDR1 reads SEHNR; CDR2 reads FQNEAQ (reference sequence). The CDR3: CASSLPGSESSYEQYF. CDR3 in DNA: TGTGCCAGCAGCTTACCCGGGTCGGAGAGCTCCTACGAGCAGTACTTC.

The CDR3 here is CASSYSNQPQHF. The CDR3 bases are TGTGCCAGCAGTTATAGCAATCAGCCCCAGCATTTT. The chain joins TRBV7-9 to TRBJ1-5; D ambiguous. The germline gives CDR1 SEHNR, CDR2 FQNEAQ (reference sequence). CDR3 length: 12 amino acids. V was cut by 6 bases and J by 0 bases, with 3 bases left in between.

The J gene is TRBJ2-4, the V gene TRBV6-6; tentatively, D is TRBD1 (5 bases). Per the germline V gene, CDR1 is MNHNY and CDR2 is SVGAGI (reference sequence). The germline V and J ends were trimmed by 6 bases and 1 base, with 13 bases remaining between them. This CDR3 spans 15 amino acids. The CDR3 DNA reads TGTGCCAGCAGCCCACTGGCAGGGGCCAAAAACATTCAGTACTTC. This translates into CASSPLAGAKNIQYF.

J is TRBJ2-5 and V is TRBV13; D gene unclear. The CDR3 covers 11 residues. The germline gives CDR1 PRHDT, CDR2 FYEKMQ (reference sequence). V gave up 1 base and J gave up 3 bases, with 0 bases separating them. CDR3 loop: CASSLEETQYF. The CDR3 nucleotides are TGTGCCAGCAGCTTAGAAGAGACCCAGTACTTC.

The V and J genes are TRBV27 and TRBJ2-1; D gene ambiguous. The CDR3 has 13 residues. The V gene's germline CDR1 is MNHEY and CDR2 SMNVEV (reference sequence). Trimming cost V 6 bases and J 9 bases, with 15 bases left between them. The CDR3 reads CASRISRFGEQFF. The CDR3 DNA sequence: TGTGCCAGCAGAATCAGTCGTTTTGGTGAGCAGTTCTTC.

The chain couples TRBV7-9 to TRBJ2-7; D is undetermined. V was pared by 5 bases and J by 0 bases, with 5 bases between. The CDR3 spans 12 residues. Germline-derived CDR1 and CDR2 are SEHNR and FQNEAQ (reference sequence). CDR3 loop: CASSTYSYEQYF. In DNA form, the CDR3 reads TGTGCCAGCAGCACCTACTCCTACGAGCAGTACTTC.

V and J are TRBV28 and TRBJ1-2; D ambiguous. From germline, CDR1 is MDHEN and CDR2 SYDVKM. V was pared by 4 bases and J by 7 bases, with 10 bases between. This CDR3 spans 12 amino acids. This CDR3 is CASSSPGSGYTF. CDR3 nucleotides: TGTGCCAGCAGTTCCCCAGGTTCTGGCTACACCTTC.

The chain carries TRBV11-2 and TRBJ1-3; D ambiguous. CDR1 and CDR2 (germline): SGHAT, FQNNGV. The ends were cut back, 8 bases at V and 0 bases at J, with 5 bases in the middle. CDR3 size: 12 residues. The CDR3 region has the DNA TGTGCCAGCCAGCTCTCTGGAAACACCATATATTTT. Residues: CASQLSGNTIYF.

The rearrangement uses TRBV20-1 and TRBJ2-7, with D possibly matching TRBD2 (6 bases). CDR1 and CDR2 (germline): DFQATT, SNEGSKA (reference sequence). Trimming took off 5 bases at V and 6 bases at J, with 11 bases between the two ends. The CDR3 covers 11 residues. The CDR3 region is CSAPFGGEQYF. The CDR3 nucleotides read TGCAGTGCTCCCTTCGGGGGCGAGCAGTACTTC.

The chain employs TRBV28 and TRBJ1-2; the match to TRBD1 covers 7 bases. This CDR3 is built from 16 residues. Germline V gene sequence: CDR1 MDHEN, CDR2 SYDVKM. The J segment lost 4 bases and the V segment lost 6 bases, leaving 14 bases of the junction unmatched. The CDR3 is CASRNTQGGAGYGYTF. CDR3 sequence (DNA): TGTGCCAGCAGAAATACGCAGGGGGGCGCCGGCTATGGCTACACCTTC.

The V call is TRBV25-1, the J call TRBJ1-4; tentative D call: TRBD1 (5 bases). V lost 8 bases and J lost 0, with 7 bases in between. CDR3 length: 13 residues. CDR1 and CDR2 from the germline V gene are MGHDK and SYGVNS. DNA for the CDR3: TGTGCCAGCGAGGGGCCAACTAATGAAAAACTGTTTTTT. It codes for CASEGPTNEKLFF.